This T cell receptor (beta chain) was obtained from a study of T-cell memory formation after mild COVID-19. Findings and caveats of the study: A second wave expanding day 15 to 37 was CD4+-biased; contracting clones were balanced.

TCRdb re-called the 5' RACE reads with MiXCR, one entry per CDR3 protein. The sample lists under 85,000 distinct CDR3 sequences; about 14% were seen once. The CDR3 has 17 amino acids. Trimming cost V 0 bases and J 3 bases, with 18 bases left between them. Per the germline V gene, CDR1 is SQVTM and CDR2 is ANQGSEA. This clonotype has a count of ten or more. Its antigen is as yet unknown. This TCR came from an adult woman who had mild COVID-19 (a few samples of this study predate the infection). Cell type and time point are not known. V and J are TRBV29-1 and TRBJ2-1; either TRBD1 or TRBD2 may supply D (5 bases each). Sequenced: PBMCs or a T cell subset sorted from them (not recorded which). CDR3 in amino acids: CSVEDLISGTFYNEQFF. The CDR3 nucleotides read TGCAGCGTTGAAGATCTTATTTCAGGGACGTTCTACAATGAGCAGTTCTTC.